The rows below give T cell receptor beta chains drawn from one sample of a study of blood T cell repertoires in COVID-19. Libraries were prepared by immunoSEQ multiplex PCR; TCRdb keeps only in-frame clonotypes and omits some of them. The top ten clones hold 1.9% of a sample with roughly 260,000 clones, approximately 83% of them seen once. The sequenced sample was PBMCs or T cells enriched from blood (not recorded which). These receptors were collected from a woman in her forties or fifties who had recovered from COVID-19. Each CDR3 is given with its conserved first and last residue. D genes are given only for firm matches. Clone size is not always given. Where it is, it says once, few, many or a class for expanded clones.

>NA|TRBJ2-5|NA|TRBV5-1
CASSLGQYQETQYF
TGCGCCAGCAGCTTGGGACAGTACCAAGAGACCCAGTACTTC
>NA|TRBJ1-5|NA|TRBV30
CAWSVGGNQPQHF
TGTGCCTGGAGTGTCGGGGGTAATCAGCCCCAGCATTTT
>TRBD2|TRBJ2-7|NA|TRBV5-4
CASSLVPGTSGTYEQYF
TGTGCCAGCAGCTTGGTGCCCGGGACTAGCGGGACCTACGAGCAGTACTTC
>TRBD1|TRBJ1-5|NA|TRBV28
CASSLYDRANQPQHF
TGTGCCAGCAGTTTATACGACAGGGCCAATCAGCCCCAGCATTTT
>TRBD2|TRBJ2-1|NA|TRBV5-1
CASSLQTSGDNEQFF
TGCGCCAGCAGCCTACAGACTAGCGGGGACAATGAGCAGTTCTTC
>TRBD1|TRBJ1-2|few|TRBV19
CASRTGTGANYGYTF
TGTGCCAGTAGAACCGGGACAGGGGCCAACTATGGCTACACCTTC
>NA|TRBJ1-1|NA|TRBV11-2
CASRKALGPDGNTEAFF
TGTGCCAGCAGAAAGGCGCTTGGGCCGGATGGGAACACTGAAGCTTTCTTT
>NA|TRBJ1-1|once|TRBV28
CASSPGGLDTEAFF
TGTGCCAGCAGTCCGGGGGGGCTGGACACTGAAGCTTTCTTT
>TRBD1|TRBJ1-2|NA|TRBV6-2/TRBV6-3
CASSYTPGTGRPTIYGYTF
TGTGCCAGCAGTTACACGCCCGGGACAGGGAGACCTACTATCTATGGCTACACCTTC
>NA|TRBJ1-2|NA|TRBV15
CATSRDRRGPTGMTNYGYTF
TGTGCCACCAGCAGAGATAGACGGGGACCTACAGGGATGACTAACTATGGCTACACCTTC
>TRBD2|TRBJ2-1|NA|TRBV2
CASSLSSGSSYNEQFF
TGTGCCAGCAGTCTATCTAGCGGGAGCTCCTACAATGAGCAGTTCTTC
>NA|TRBJ2-7|NA|TRBV5-8
CASSLVPVEQYF
TGTGCCAGCAGCTTGGTCCCGGTCGAGCAGTACTTC
>TRBD1|TRBJ1-2|NA|TRBV19
CASSPRDSLGGYTF
TGTGCCAGTAGTCCCCGGGACAGCCTAGGTGGCTACACCTTC
>NA|TRBJ1-2|NA|TRBV6-1
CASSEAPSRDTAYGYTF
TGTGCCAGCAGTGAAGCTCCGTCCCGGGACACGGCCTATGGCTACACCTTC
>NA|TRBJ1-4|NA|TRBV30
CAWDDTFGEKLFF
TGTGCCTGGGACGACACCTTTGGGGAAAAACTGTTTTTT
>NA|TRBJ1-2|NA|TRBV28
CASSLGGIHGYGYTF
TGTGCCAGCAGTTTGGGGGGGATACATGGTTATGGCTACACCTTC
>NA|TRBJ2-7|NA|TRBV7-2
CASSLSGQGPYEQYF
TGTGCCAGCAGCTTATCCGGGCAGGGCCCCTACGAGCAGTACTTC
>NA|TRBJ2-5|once|TRBV5-1
CASNGYQETQYF
TGCGCCAGCAACGGGTACCAAGAGACCCAGTACTTC
>NA|TRBJ1-2|few|TRBV19
CASSRGQQDYGYTF
TGTGCCAGTAGTAGGGGACAACAGGACTATGGCTACACCTTC
>NA|TRBJ2-1|NA|TRBV10-3
CAISGSFKQGIYTEQFF
TGTGCCATCAGTGGTTCTTTTAAACAGGGAATTTACACTGAGCAGTTCTTC
>NA|TRBJ1-1|NA|TRBV28
CASSFPNRDEAFF
TGTGCCAGCAGTTTCCCAAACAGGGATGAAGCTTTCTTT
>NA|TRBJ1-2|NA|TRBV2
CASSASSDYGYTF
TGTGCCAGCAGTGCTAGTTCGGACTATGGCTACACCTTC
>NA|TRBJ2-1|NA|TRBV28
CASSLSLQQFF
TGTGCCAGCAGTTTAAGCCTACAGCAGTTCTTC
>TRBD2|TRBJ2-1|NA|TRBV28
CASSPGTSNSRQFF
TGTGCCAGCAGCCCCGGGACTAGCAACTCCCGGCAGTTCTTC
>NA|TRBJ2-1|NA|TRBV6-6
CASSSRDMQFF
TGTGCCAGCAGTTCCCGGGACATGCAGTTCTTC